These 18 T cell receptor beta chains originate from one sample sequenced in a study of shared clonotypes between healthy human individuals. Profiled with immunoSEQ multiplex PCR; TCRdb holds only in-frame clones, not every one. The sample lists roughly 2.1 million clones, approximately 94% occurring once. It was CD45RO-negative cells, positively selected for CCR7, that made up naive CD8 cells, with terminally differentiated effector memory CD45RA+ cells excluded. The source material was naive CD8+ T cells from PBMCs. These receptors were obtained from a man younger than 30 in good health. Some clones in this sample may be carry-over from other donors' samples.

The chain couples TRBV27 to TRBJ1-2, with 7 bases identical to TRBD1. The CDR3 is 15 residues long. Trimming took 5 bases from V and 7 from J; bases not matched to a gene: 13. Looked up from germline, CDR1 is MNHEY and CDR2 is SMNVEV (reference sequence). The chain's CDR3 is CASSPRRGTAGGYTF. CDR3 sequence (DNA): TGTGCCAGCAGTCCTCGCCGAGGGACAGCGGGTGGCTACACCTTC.

The rearrangement links TRBV29-1 to TRBJ1-4, with TRBD1 matching 8 bases. This CDR3 contains 12 residues. J was trimmed by 7 bases and V by 5 bases; bases with no gene match: 3. CDR1 is SQVTM and CDR2 is ANQGSEA in the germline V gene. CDR3 nucleotide sequence: TGCAGCGTTAGGACAGGGCTTGAAAAACTGTTTTTT. Its translation is CSVRTGLEKLFF.

The rearrangement uses TRBV6-1 and TRBJ2-5; the match to TRBD2 covers 9 bases. V was pared by 7 bases and J by 4 bases, with 10 bases of the junction left unmatched. CDR1 MNHNS and CDR2 SASEGT come from the germline V gene. This CDR3 is built from 15 residues. The CDR3 region is CASIKNSGSRETQYF. CDR3 coding DNA: TGTGCCAGCATCAAGAATAGCGGGAGTAGAGAGACCCAGTACTTC.

This chain connects TRBV7-6 to TRBJ1-1, with D maybe TRBD1 (5 bases). The V end was cut by 1 base, the J end by 5 bases, with 14 bases between. The V gene's germline CDR1 is SGHVS and CDR2 FNYEAQ. This CDR3 comprises 15 residues. In DNA, the CDR3 is TGTGCCAGCAGCTTAGGTGGGGGTAGATTGACTGAAGCTTTCTTT. The encoded protein is CASSLGGGRLTEAFF.

The chain joins TRBV6-1 to TRBJ2-7; 7 nucleotides line up with TRBD2. V was pared by 7 bases and J by 5 bases, with 11 bases of the junction left unmatched. This CDR3 has 14 residues. Germline V gene lookup returns CDR1 MNHNS and CDR2 SASEGT. Here the CDR3 reads CASKKSAGRDEQYF. Written as DNA, the CDR3 is TGTGCCAGCAAGAAGTCAGCGGGACGGGACGAGCAGTACTTC.

The gene calls are TRBV11-3 and TRBJ2-2; TRBD1 aligns across 7 bases. The ends lost 6 bases at V and 1 base at J; junction bases unmatched: 2. The CDR3 consists of 14 residues. From germline, CDR1 is SGHNT and CDR2 YENEEA. The CDR3 DNA reads TGTGCCAGCAGGGGGACAGAGAACACCGGGGAGCTGTTTTTT. Translating it yields CASRGTENTGELFF.

The chain employs TRBV10-1 and TRBJ1-1, with 10 positions matching TRBD1. Germline assignment: CDR1 WNHNN and CDR2 SYGVQD (reference sequence). The CDR3 contains 13 residues. Unmatched junction bases numbered 2, after V lost 4 bases and J lost 6 bases. The CDR3 DNA follows: TGCGCCAGCAGTGGACAGGGGGCGGCTGAAGCTTTCTTT. This translates into CASSGQGAAEAFF.

The chain uses TRBV28 and TRBJ1-4, with 8 bases matching TRBD1. CDR3 length: 14 residues. The germline V gene encodes CDR1 MDHEN and CDR2 SYDVKM. The ends lost 5 bases at V and 5 bases at J; junction bases unmatched: 4. In DNA form, the CDR3 reads TGTGCCAGCAGTAAGACAGGGGAGAATGAAAAACTGTTTTTT. It encodes CASSKTGENEKLFF.

The rearrangement uses TRBV27 and TRBJ2-7; D gene uncertain. The CDR3 consists of 13 residues. Germline V gene lookup returns CDR1 MNHEY and CDR2 SMNVEV (reference sequence). V lost 3 bases, J lost 5 bases, and 11 bases lay in between. The CDR3 spells CASSLSAVDEQYF. CDR3 bases: TGTGCCAGCAGTTTGTCCGCGGTCGACGAGCAGTACTTC.

V is TRBV6-5 and J is TRBJ2-5; 9 positions match TRBD1. The J call may not be correct, given that the DNA end is closer to TRBJ2-7. CDR3 size: 15 residues. Germline V gives CDR1 MNHEY, CDR2 SVGAGI. CDR3 DNA sequence: TGTGCCAGCAGTCGCGACGGGACAGGGAGGGACGAGCAGTACTTC. This encodes CASSRDGTGRDEQYF.

The chain employs TRBV28 and TRBJ2-2; 7 positions match TRBD2. This CDR3 is 15 amino acids long. Trimming took 6 bases from V and 4 from J; bases not matched to a gene: 8. Germline CDR1 MDHEN, CDR2 SYDVKM. CDR3: CASRGGSEGTGELFF. CDR3 in DNA: TGTGCCAGCAGGGGCGGGAGCGAGGGCACCGGGGAGCTGTTTTTT.

This chain links TRBV27 with TRBJ1-5; D perhaps matches TRBD1 (6 bases). The V gene's germline CDR1 is MNHEY and CDR2 SMNVEV (reference sequence). There are 15 residues in the CDR3. The V and J ends lost 1 base and 6 bases respectively, with 13 bases between them. CDR3 amino acids: CASSLYAGAIQPQHF. DNA for the CDR3: TGTGCCAGCAGTTTATATGCAGGGGCTATTCAGCCCCAGCATTTT.

This chain uses TRBV19 with TRBJ2-7; D remains unclear. Per the germline V gene, CDR1 is LNHDA and CDR2 is SQIVND (reference sequence). The germline V and J ends were trimmed by 1 base and 3 bases, with 7 bases remaining between them. The CDR3 covers 13 residues. CDR3 region: CASSIAFDYEQYF. The DNA of the CDR3 is TGTGCCAGTAGTATAGCTTTTGACTACGAGCAGTACTTC.

Concerning this clone: The sample has other DNA sequences that encode this CDR3 too. This chain joins TRBV7-9 and TRBJ2-2, with a possible D match to TRBD2 (6 bases). Germline V lookup: CDR1 SEHNR, CDR2 FQNEAQ (reference sequence). The CDR3 is 13 residues long. V was shortened by 5 bases and J by 5 bases, with 9 bases between the two germline ends. CDR3 in amino acids: CASSLAGTGELFF. CDR3 in DNA: TGTGCCAGCAGCCTGGCGGGGACCGGGGAGCTGTTTTTT.

The chain has TRBV7-2 and TRBJ2-1, with 15 bases aligning to TRBD2. Germline CDR1 reads SGHTA; CDR2 reads FQGNSA. V lost 5 bases and J lost 7; bases outside the gene matches: 9. The CDR3 is made up of 17 amino acids. For the CDR3, the DNA is TGTGCCAGCAGCACAGGGACTAGCGGGGGGAGGCAAAATGAGCAGTTCTTC. Its protein is CASSTGTSGGRQNEQFF.

The table lists this clone with a count of one. The CDR3, as DNA: TGTGCCAGCAGCTTATCCCAGGGGGGAATTGGGAACGGGGAGCTGTTTTTT. It specifies CASSLSQGGIGNGELFF. The gene calls are TRBV11-2 and TRBJ2-2; tentative D call: TRBD1 (7 bases). The CDR3 is made up of 17 amino acids. Germline CDR1 is SGHAT and CDR2 is FQNNGV. V lost 2 bases and J 7 bases, leaving 20 bases between the germline ends.

Only one count was recorded for this clone. The gene calls are TRBV18 and TRBJ1-4; D possibly corresponds to TRBD1 (6 bases). This CDR3 is 14 amino acids long. Trimming left V 2 bases short and J 6 bases short, with 10 bases between. Germline V gene lookup returns CDR1 KGHSH and CDR2 LQKENI. CDR3 loop: CASSPSRGDEKLFF. In DNA, the CDR3 is TGTGCCAGCTCACCATCCAGGGGTGATGAAAAACTGTTTTTT.

The genes are TRBV6-5 and TRBJ2-7; TRBD1 aligns across 9 bases. The germline gives CDR1 MNHEY, CDR2 SVGAGI. V lost 4 bases and J lost 5; bases outside the gene matches: 9. This CDR3 spans 15 amino acids. CDR3 region: CASSSLQGARNEQYF. The CDR3 DNA follows: TGTGCCAGCAGTTCCTTACAGGGGGCGCGAAACGAGCAGTACTTC.